These 21 T cell receptor beta chains share one sample of origin, sequenced in a study of technical replicates of blood from a handful of donors. Here immunoSEQ multiplex PCR was the method, and the copy in TCRdb shows in-frame clones only, minus some. Found here are around 53,000 clones, just over 85% of them singletons; the top ten hold about 5%. Sequenced material: PBMCs. The receptors were sampled from a human donor in good health. Some clones in this sample may be carry-over from other donors' samples.

The chain has TRBV6-5 and TRBJ1-2, with D possibly matching TRBD1 (6 bases). Germline CDR1 reads MNHEY; CDR2 reads SVGAGI. There are 13 residues in the CDR3. V gave up 6 bases and J gave up 8 bases, with 16 bases separating them. CDR3 in DNA: TGTGCCAGCAGAACAGGGAGTCAGGGGGGCTACACCTTC. Its protein is CASRTGSQGGYTF.

This chain uses TRBV27 with TRBJ1-6, with D perhaps matching TRBD1 (5 bases). The V end was cut by 3 bases, the J end by 10 bases, with 10 bases between. The CDR3 is made up of 13 amino acids. CDR1 and CDR2 from the germline V gene are MNHEY and SMNVEV (reference sequence). The CDR3, as DNA: TGTGCCAGCAGTTTTGGGGGGACCTCACCCCTCCACTTT. Residues: CASSFGGTSPLHF.

This clone was picked up a small number of times. The rearrangement joins TRBV7-2 to TRBJ2-7, with TRBD2 identical over 8 bases. The CDR3 totals 15 residues. V was pared by 2 bases and J by 4 bases, with 7 bases of the junction left unmatched. From germline, CDR1 is SGHTA and CDR2 FQGNSA. The CDR3 spells CASSLSGRGAYEQYF. The CDR3 DNA follows: TGTGCCAGCAGCTTATCCGGGCGGGGGGCGTACGAGCAGTACTTC.

The chain employs TRBV5-1 and TRBJ2-1; 7 nucleotides agree with TRBD2. CDR3 length: 14 residues. Trimming cost V 5 bases and J 4 bases; bases outside gene matches: 6. From germline, CDR1 is SGHRS and CDR2 YFSETQ. In DNA form, the CDR3 reads TGCGCCAGCAGGGGGGACTACAATTACAATGAGCAGTTCTTC. It codes for CASRGDYNYNEQFF.

This sequence joins TRBV4-3 and TRBJ1-3; D may be TRBD1 (5 bases). CDR3 length equals 15 residues. The V end was cut by 1 base, the J end by 4 bases, with 11 bases between. The germline V gene encodes CDR1 LGHNA and CDR2 YSLEER. The CDR3 region has the DNA TGCGCCAGCAGCCAAGGGGGCATTGTAGGAAACACCATATATTTT. It yields the protein CASSQGGIVGNTIYF.

V usage is TRBV6-5 and J usage is TRBJ2-7; no clear D gene. The CDR3 totals 11 residues. V gave up 5 bases and J gave up 2 bases, with 4 bases separating them. CDR1 and CDR2 from the germline V gene are MNHEY and SVGAGI. CDR3 in DNA: TGTGCCAGCAGTACAACCTACGAGCAGTACTTC. It yields the protein CASSTTYEQYF.

This chain uses TRBV29-1 with TRBJ2-1; D gene uncertain. Germline CDR1 is SQVTM and CDR2 is ANQGSEA. CDR3 length: 11 residues. V lost 7 bases, J lost 6 bases, and 10 bases lay in between. The CDR3 DNA reads as TGCAGCGCCCTACGGTCCAATGAGCAGTTCTTC. This gives the protein CSALRSNEQFF.

This clone has a count of ten or more. The chain links TRBV2 to TRBJ2-7, with 9 positions matching TRBD1. The CDR3 covers 14 residues. CDR1 is SNHLY, CDR2 FYNNEI, per germline. V lost 5 bases, J lost 5 bases, and 7 bases stayed unmatched. As DNA, the CDR3 is TGTGCCAGCAGTCCGGGACAGGGATACCACGAGCAGTACTTC. Translation gives CASSPGQGYHEQYF.

The J gene is TRBJ2-2, the V gene TRBV7-2, with TRBD1 identical over 9 bases. Germline V gene lookup returns CDR1 SGHTA and CDR2 FQGNSA. V gave up 5 bases and J gave up 7 bases; unmatched junction bases: 11. This CDR3 spans 16 amino acids. CDR3 nucleotide sequence: TGTGCCAGCAGCCGAAATGGACAGGGGATAGTCGGGGAGCTGTTTTTT. Translating it yields CASSRNGQGIVGELFF.

This clone was seen only a few times. The CDR3 DNA is TGTGCCAGCAGCACAGGGGGCGCCGGAAACACCATATATTTT. This encodes CASSTGGAGNTIYF. The rearrangement links TRBV9 to TRBJ1-3; 9 nucleotides agree with TRBD1. The CDR3 extends over 14 amino acids. The germline gives CDR1 SGDLS, CDR2 YYNGEE. J gave up 4 bases and V 4 bases, and 3 bases lay outside the gene matches.

There are a few counts of this clone. This sequence joins TRBV6-4 and TRBJ2-2; no clear D gene. CDR3 length equals 13 residues. Germline CDR1 is MRHNA and CDR2 is SNTAGT. Between the trimmed V and J ends, which lost 1 base and 4 bases, there was a span of 4 bases. The chain's CDR3 is CASSDYITGELFF. The CDR3 region has the DNA TGTGCCAGCAGTGACTATATCACCGGGGAGCTGTTTTTT.

V usage is TRBV30 and J usage is TRBJ1-1; D unresolved. Trimming took off 4 bases at V and 5 bases at J, with 11 bases between the two ends. CDR1 and CDR2 from the germline V gene are GTSNPN and SVGIG (reference sequence). The CDR3 runs to 12 residues. CDR3 in amino acids: CAWIGGGTEAFF. DNA for the CDR3: TGTGCCTGGATCGGTGGCGGGACTGAAGCTTTCTTT.

The chain couples TRBV10-3 to TRBJ2-4, with D tentatively TRBD1 (6 bases). V lost 2 bases and J 2 bases, leaving 13 bases between the germline ends. Germline V lookup: CDR1 ENHRY, CDR2 SYGVKD. There are 16 residues in the CDR3. The CDR3 protein is CAISEAGDVTKNIQYF. The CDR3 region has the DNA TGTGCCATCAGTGAGGCAGGGGATGTGACCAAAAACATTCAGTACTTC.

For the CDR3, the DNA is TGTGCCAGCAGCCGGGAGTCCTCCTACAATGAGCAGTTCTTC. Protein: CASSRESSYNEQFF. This chain joins TRBV7-2 and TRBJ2-1; TRBD2 might be the D (6 bases). The length of the CDR3 is 14 residues. Deletions cut 5 bases from V and 0 bases from J, with 8 bases between. Germline values: CDR1 SGHTA, CDR2 FQGNSA. Looking up the rest from reference TRBV7-2 and TRBJ2-1 gives the full variable domain: GAGVSQSPSNKVTEKGKDVELRCDPISGHTALYWYRQSLGQGLEFLIYFQGNSAPDKSGLPSDRFSAERTGGSVSTLTIQRTQQEDSAVYLCASSRESSYNEQFFGPGTRLTVL.

This rearrangement joins TRBV6-5 to TRBJ1-3; D is perhaps TRBD1 (5 bases). There are 15 residues in the CDR3. Germline V lookup: CDR1 MNHEY, CDR2 SVGAGI. V lost 6 bases, J lost 8 bases, and 20 bases lay in between. The CDR3 protein is CASRPDSPGRDTIYF. Here the CDR3 DNA reads TGTGCCAGCAGACCCGACAGTCCGGGCCGAGACACCATATATTTT.

The chain combines TRBV7-6 with TRBJ2-7; possible D gene TRBD2, 6 bases. CDR1 is SGHVS, CDR2 FNYEAQ, per germline. V shed 4 bases and J shed 0 bases, with 13 bases lying between them. The CDR3 covers 15 residues. The CDR3 DNA is TGTGCCAGCAGCTCTCAGCCGGGACTCTCCTACGAGCAGTACTTC. Protein: CASSSQPGLSYEQYF.

The chain recombines TRBV7-3 with TRBJ2-3; possible D gene TRBD2, 5 bases. The CDR3 is 16 residues long. The V and J ends lost 3 bases and 0 bases respectively, with 13 bases between them. Germline V lookup: CDR1 SGHTA, CDR2 FQGTGA. In nucleotides, the CDR3 is TGTGCCAGCAGCTTGGTTCCTAGCAGTAGCACAGATACGCAGTATTTT. Translating it yields CASSLVPSSSTDTQYF.

V usage is TRBV2 and J usage is TRBJ2-7; perhaps TRBD2 as D (6 bases). V was pared by 4 bases and J by 3 bases, with 13 bases between. The CDR3 contains 14 residues. The germline CDR1 and CDR2 sequences are SNHLY and FYNNEI. The CDR3 nucleotides read TGTGCCAGCAGTGGGGCAGGGCGGGACTACGAGCAGTACTTC. The encoded protein is CASSGAGRDYEQYF.

The V and J genes are TRBV6-4 and TRBJ2-1; 10 bases line up with TRBD2. The junction had 7 bases not matched to a gene; V was cut back by 3 bases and J by 5 bases. Germline V gene sequence: CDR1 MRHNA, CDR2 SNTAGT. The CDR3 runs to 16 residues. The CDR3 DNA sequence: TGTGCCAGCAGTGATGGCCCAGCGGGGGGGAACAATGAGCAGTTCTTC. Its translation: CASSDGPAGGNNEQFF.

This chain uses TRBV12-5 with TRBJ2-6; no clear D. The CDR3 covers 13 residues. Per the germline V gene, CDR1 is LGHNT and CDR2 is FRNRAP. The V gene lost 3 bases and the J gene lost 4 bases, with 4 bases spanning the gap. CDR3 sequence (DNA): TGTGCTAGTGGTTTTCGGGGGGCCAACGTCCTGACTTTC. This encodes CASGFRGANVLTF.

This rearrangement joins TRBV7-9 to TRBJ1-1, with no clear D. Trimming pared 3 bases from V and 1 base from J, leaving 12 bases between. This CDR3 comprises 15 residues. CDR1 and CDR2 from the germline V gene are SEHNR and FQNEAQ (reference sequence). CDR3 residues: CASSFLEGGNTEAFF. Here the CDR3 DNA reads TGTGCCAGCAGCTTTCTCGAGGGTGGGAACACTGAAGCTTTCTTT.